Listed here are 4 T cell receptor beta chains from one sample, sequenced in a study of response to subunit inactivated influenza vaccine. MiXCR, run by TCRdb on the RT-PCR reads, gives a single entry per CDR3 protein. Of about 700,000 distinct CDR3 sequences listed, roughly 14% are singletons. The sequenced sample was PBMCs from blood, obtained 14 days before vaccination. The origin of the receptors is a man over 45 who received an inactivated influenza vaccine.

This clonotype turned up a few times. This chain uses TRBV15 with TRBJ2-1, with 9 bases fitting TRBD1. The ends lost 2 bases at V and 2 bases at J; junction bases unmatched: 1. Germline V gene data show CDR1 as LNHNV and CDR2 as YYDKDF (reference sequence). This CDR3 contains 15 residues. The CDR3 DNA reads TGTGCCACCAGCAGACGACAGGGGGCCTACAATGAGCAGTTCTTC. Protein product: CATSRRQGAYNEQFF.

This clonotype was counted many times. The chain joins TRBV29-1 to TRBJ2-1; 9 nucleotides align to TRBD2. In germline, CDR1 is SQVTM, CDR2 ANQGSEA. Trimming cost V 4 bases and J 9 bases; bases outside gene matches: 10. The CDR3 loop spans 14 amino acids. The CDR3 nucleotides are TGCAGCGTTGGGGGGAGCGGGAGGTTTAGTGAGCAGTTCTTC. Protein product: CSVGGSGRFSEQFF.

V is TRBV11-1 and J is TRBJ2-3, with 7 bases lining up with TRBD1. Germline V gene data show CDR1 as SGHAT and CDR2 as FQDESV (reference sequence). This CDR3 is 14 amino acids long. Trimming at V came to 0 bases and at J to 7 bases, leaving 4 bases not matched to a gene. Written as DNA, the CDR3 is TGTGCCAGCAGCTTAGCCGACAGGGTAAATACGCAGTATTTT. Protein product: CASSLADRVNTQYF.

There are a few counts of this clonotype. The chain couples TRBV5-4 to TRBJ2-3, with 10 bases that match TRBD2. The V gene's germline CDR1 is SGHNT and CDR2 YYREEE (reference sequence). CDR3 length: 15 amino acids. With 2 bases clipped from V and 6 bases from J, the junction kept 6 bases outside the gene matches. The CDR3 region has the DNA TGTGCCAGCAGCTTTACTAGCGGGGTGGCGGATACGCAGTATTTT. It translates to CASSFTSGVADTQYF.